This T cell receptor beta chain appears in the sequencing data of a study of OX40 agonist ivuxolimab in advanced cancers. This CDR3 is 15 amino acids long. Trimming took off 0 bases at V and 4 bases at J, with 12 bases between the two ends. The V gene's germline CDR1 is MNHEY and CDR2 SVGAGI. The protocol was immunoSEQ multiplex PCR, while the TCRdb copy is restricted to in-frame clones and leaves out a portion. Of 50,000 or so clones in the sample, just under 95% were seen once. V usage is TRBV6-5 and J usage is TRBJ1-1, with D uncertain. The receptor was derived from an adult with an advanced solid tumor such as melanoma, head and neck, liver or kidney cancer. Here the sequenced sample was CD4+ or CD8+ T cells sorted from blood, taken in a trial of the OX40 agonist ivuxolimab. CDR3 amino acids: CASSYSTGGGTEAFF. CDR3 DNA: TGTGCCAGCAGTTACTCGACGGGAGGAGGCACTGAAGCTTTCTTT.